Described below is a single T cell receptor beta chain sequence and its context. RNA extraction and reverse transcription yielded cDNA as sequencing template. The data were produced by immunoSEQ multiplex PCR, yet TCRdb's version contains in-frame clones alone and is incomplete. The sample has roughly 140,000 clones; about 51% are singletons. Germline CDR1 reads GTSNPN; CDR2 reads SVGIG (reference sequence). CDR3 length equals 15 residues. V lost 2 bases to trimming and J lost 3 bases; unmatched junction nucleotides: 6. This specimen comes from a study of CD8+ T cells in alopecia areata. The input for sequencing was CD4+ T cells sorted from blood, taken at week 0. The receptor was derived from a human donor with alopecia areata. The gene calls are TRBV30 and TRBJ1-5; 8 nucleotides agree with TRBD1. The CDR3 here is CAWSLPDRDNQPQHF. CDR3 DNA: TGTGCCTGGAGTCTCCCGGACAGGGACAATCAGCCCCAGCATTTT.